The 10 T cell receptor beta chains reported below all come from one sample, sequenced in a study of shared clonotypes between healthy human individuals. Profiling relied on immunoSEQ multiplex PCR, and the TCRdb table lists in-frame clones only, not all of them. The sample records around 370,000 clones, about 96% being singletons. The sample taken for sequencing was memory CD8+ T cells sorted from blood. Subset described: CD45RO+ cells pooled with CCR7-negative TemRA cells. The receptors derive from a man between 25 and 39 years old in good health.

The genes are TRBV5-1 and TRBJ2-7, with 10 bases lining up with TRBD2. With V trimmed by 1 base and J by 5 bases, 6 bases remained unmatched. CDR3 size: 15 residues. CDR1 SGHRS and CDR2 YFSETQ come from the germline V gene. This CDR3 reads CASSLIGLAGDEQYF. For the CDR3, the DNA is TGCGCCAGCAGCTTGATAGGGCTAGCGGGAGACGAGCAGTACTTC.

The chain is built from TRBV5-1 and TRBJ2-7; 8 bases are a match to TRBD2. The CDR3 runs to 15 residues. Per germline, CDR1 SGHRS and CDR2 YFSETQ. The J segment lost 4 bases and the V segment lost 1 base, leaving 7 bases of the junction unmatched. CDR3 sequence: CASSLTSGSVYEQYF. CDR3 DNA sequence: TGCGCCAGCAGCTTGACCAGCGGGAGTGTTTACGAGCAGTACTTC.

This chain connects TRBV6-5 to TRBJ2-5, with D unclear. This CDR3 spans 13 amino acids. V was shortened by 3 bases and J by 4 bases, with 9 bases between the two germline ends. The germline CDR1 and CDR2 sequences are MNHEY and SVGAGI. CDR3 in DNA: TGTGCCAGCAGTTATTCCACGGGAGAGACCCAGTACTTC. Amino acids: CASSYSTGETQYF.

The gene calls are TRBV5-5 and TRBJ2-4; D is perhaps TRBD2 (7 bases). The CDR3 totals 13 residues. V was shortened by 2 bases and J by 9 bases, with 12 bases between the two germline ends. The germline V gene has CDR1 SGHKS and CDR2 YYEKEE (reference sequence). In DNA, the CDR3 is TGTGCCAGCAGCTTTAGGGAGGGGGTCATTCAGTACTTC. Translating it yields CASSFREGVIQYF.

The chain recombines TRBV2 with TRBJ1-2; D ambiguous. Germline-derived CDR1 and CDR2 are SNHLY and FYNNEI. The CDR3 is 14 residues long. V lost 2 bases to trimming and J lost 4 bases, with 11 bases between them. CDR3 sequence reads: CASSELGSPYGYTF. Written as DNA, the CDR3 is TGTGCCAGCAGTGAACTCGGCAGTCCCTATGGCTACACCTTC. Combining the CDR3 with reference TRBV2 and TRBJ1-2 gives the whole variable domain EPEVTQTPSHQVTQMGQEVILRCVPISNHLYFYWYRQILGQKVEFLVSFYNNEISEKSEIFDDQFSVERPDGSNFTLKIRSTKLEDSAMYFCASSELGSPYGYTFGSGTRLTVV.

The chain is built from TRBV7-6 and TRBJ2-2, with 7 bases identical to TRBD2. The CDR3 length is 16 residues. The V segment lost 2 bases and the J segment 6 bases; nucleotides outside the gene matches: 9. Germline CDR1 is SGHVS and CDR2 is FNYEAQ. In nucleotides, the CDR3 is TGTGCCAGCAGCTTAAACCCTGGGGGGGTTCCCGGGGAGCTGTTTTTT. It codes for CASSLNPGGVPGELFF.

The chain employs TRBV9 and TRBJ2-3; perhaps TRBD2 as D (5 bases). Trimming took 0 bases from V and 0 from J, leaving 11 bases between them. This CDR3 is 16 amino acids long. Germline V gives CDR1 SGDLS, CDR2 YYNGEE. CDR3 nucleotide sequence: TGTGCCAGCAGCGTAGCTACGGGGTTAAGCACAGATACGCAGTATTTT. Translation: CASSVATGLSTDTQYF.

This rearrangement joins TRBV7-2 to TRBJ2-1, with TRBD2 as a possible D gene (6 bases). Germline V lookup: CDR1 SGHTA, CDR2 FQGNSA. This CDR3 contains 13 residues. V lost 2 bases and J lost 6, with 8 bases in between. DNA for the CDR3: TGTGCCAGCAGCTTACAGCGGGCCAATGAGCAGTTCTTC. It codes for CASSLQRANEQFF.

The chain joins TRBV25-1 to TRBJ1-6, with D uncertain. V lost 2 bases to trimming and J lost 5 bases, with 1 base between them. CDR3 length: 12 amino acids. CDR1 is MGHDK and CDR2 is SYGVNS in the germline V gene. The CDR3 coding sequence is TGTGCCAGCAGTGAAGATAATTCACCCCTCCACTTT. Residues: CASSEDNSPLHF.

The V gene is TRBV5-4, the J gene TRBJ2-3; possible D gene TRBD1, 6 bases. Germline V gene data show CDR1 as SGHNT and CDR2 as YYREEE (reference sequence). The germline V and J ends were trimmed by 0 bases and 2 bases, with 16 bases remaining between them. This CDR3 is built from 17 residues. CDR3 region: CASSLAPTGPPTDTQYF. The CDR3 bases are TGTGCCAGCAGCTTGGCTCCGACAGGTCCACCCACAGATACGCAGTATTTT.